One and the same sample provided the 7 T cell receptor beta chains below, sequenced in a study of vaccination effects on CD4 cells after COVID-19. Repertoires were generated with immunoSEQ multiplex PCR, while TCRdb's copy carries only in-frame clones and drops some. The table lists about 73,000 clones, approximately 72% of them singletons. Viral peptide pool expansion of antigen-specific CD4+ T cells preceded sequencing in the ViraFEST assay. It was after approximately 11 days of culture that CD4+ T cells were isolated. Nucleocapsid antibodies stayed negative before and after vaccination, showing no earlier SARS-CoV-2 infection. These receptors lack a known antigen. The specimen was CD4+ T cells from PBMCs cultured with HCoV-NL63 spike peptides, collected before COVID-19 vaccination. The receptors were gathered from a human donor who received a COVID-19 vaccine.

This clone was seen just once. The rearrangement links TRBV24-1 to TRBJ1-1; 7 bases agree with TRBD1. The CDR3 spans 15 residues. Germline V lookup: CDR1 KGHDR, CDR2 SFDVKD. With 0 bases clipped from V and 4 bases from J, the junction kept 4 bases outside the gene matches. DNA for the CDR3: TGTGCCACCAGTGATTTGCCGGCAGGGGGCACTGAAGCTTTCTTT. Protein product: CATSDLPAGGTEAFF.

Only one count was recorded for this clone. CDR3 DNA sequence: TGTGCCAGCAGCTTACTAGCGGGGGGGAACGCCCAGAATGAGCAGTTCTTC. This encodes CASSLLAGGNAQNEQFF. The rearrangement uses TRBV7-3 and TRBJ2-1, with 12 bases matching TRBD2. There are 17 residues in the CDR3. V shed 2 bases, J shed 7 bases, and the junction held 9 bases outside the gene matches. Germline V lookup: CDR1 SGHTA, CDR2 FQGTGA.

The CDR3 bases are TGCGCCAGCAGCTTGGGACTAGCGGGGGGAACCACAGATACGCAGTATTTT. Its protein is CASSLGLAGGTTDTQYF. The J gene is TRBJ2-3, the V gene TRBV5-1, with 13 bases matching TRBD2. The germline CDR1 and CDR2 sequences are SGHRS and YFSETQ. The J segment lost 2 bases and the V segment lost 0 bases, leaving 3 bases of the junction unmatched. This CDR3 spans 17 amino acids.

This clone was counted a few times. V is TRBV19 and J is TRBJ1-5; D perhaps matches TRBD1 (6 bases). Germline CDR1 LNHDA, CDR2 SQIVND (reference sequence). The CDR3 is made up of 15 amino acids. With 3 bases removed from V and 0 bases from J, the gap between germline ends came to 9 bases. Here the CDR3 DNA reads TGTGCCAGTAGTATGAGGGGGAATAGCAATCAGCCCCAGCATTTT. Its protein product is CASSMRGNSNQPQHF.

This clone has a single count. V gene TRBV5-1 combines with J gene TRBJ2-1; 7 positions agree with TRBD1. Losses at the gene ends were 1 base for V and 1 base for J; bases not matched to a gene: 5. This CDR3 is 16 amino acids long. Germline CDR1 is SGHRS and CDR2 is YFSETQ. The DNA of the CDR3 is TGCGCCAGCAGCTTGCTCCGGGACAGATCCTACAATGAGCAGTTCTTC. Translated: CASSLLRDRSYNEQFF.

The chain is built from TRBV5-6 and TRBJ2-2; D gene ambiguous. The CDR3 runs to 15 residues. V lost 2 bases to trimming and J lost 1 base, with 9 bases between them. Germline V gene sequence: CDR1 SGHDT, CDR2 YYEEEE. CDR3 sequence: CASSFRSVNTGELFF. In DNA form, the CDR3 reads TGTGCCAGCAGCTTCCGTTCAGTGAACACCGGGGAGCTGTTTTTT.

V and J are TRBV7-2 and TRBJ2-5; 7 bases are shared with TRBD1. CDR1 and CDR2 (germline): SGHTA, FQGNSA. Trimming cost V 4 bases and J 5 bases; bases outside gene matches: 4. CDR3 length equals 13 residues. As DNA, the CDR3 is TGTGCCAGCAGCTCCCAAGGGGGCGAGACCCAGTACTTC. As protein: CASSSQGGETQYF.